This T cell receptor beta chain was captured in a study of neurological immune-mediated disorders. TCRdb recomputed calls from the 5' RACE reads with MiXCR, one row per CDR3 protein. This sample has some 65,000 distinct CDR3 sequences, with 5.2% found just once. This clonotype was seen at least ten times. With 1 base removed from V and 8 bases from J, the gap between germline ends came to 15 bases. The CDR3 contains 15 residues. From germline, CDR1 is SEHNR and CDR2 FQNEAQ (reference sequence). V and J are TRBV7-9 and TRBJ2-1; D may be TRBD2 (6 bases). This sequence originates from a woman aged 25 to 39 with multiple sclerosis. The sample comprised PBMCs. CDR3 residues: CASSLVTSITDEQFF. In DNA form, the CDR3 reads TGTGCCAGCAGCTTAGTGACTAGTATCACGGATGAGCAGTTCTTC.